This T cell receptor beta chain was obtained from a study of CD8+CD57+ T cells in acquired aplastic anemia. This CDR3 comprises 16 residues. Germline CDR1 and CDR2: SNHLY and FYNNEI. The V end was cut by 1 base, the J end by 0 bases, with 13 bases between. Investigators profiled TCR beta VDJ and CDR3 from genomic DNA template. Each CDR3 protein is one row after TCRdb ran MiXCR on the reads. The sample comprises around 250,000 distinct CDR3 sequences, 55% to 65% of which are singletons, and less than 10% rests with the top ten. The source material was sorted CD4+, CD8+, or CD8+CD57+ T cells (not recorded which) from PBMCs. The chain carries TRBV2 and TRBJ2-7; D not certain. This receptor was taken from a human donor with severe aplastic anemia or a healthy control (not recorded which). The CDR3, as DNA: TGTGCCAGCAGTGAAGGGAGCACACAAGCCTCCTACGAGCAGTACTTC. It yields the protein CASSEGSTQASYEQYF.